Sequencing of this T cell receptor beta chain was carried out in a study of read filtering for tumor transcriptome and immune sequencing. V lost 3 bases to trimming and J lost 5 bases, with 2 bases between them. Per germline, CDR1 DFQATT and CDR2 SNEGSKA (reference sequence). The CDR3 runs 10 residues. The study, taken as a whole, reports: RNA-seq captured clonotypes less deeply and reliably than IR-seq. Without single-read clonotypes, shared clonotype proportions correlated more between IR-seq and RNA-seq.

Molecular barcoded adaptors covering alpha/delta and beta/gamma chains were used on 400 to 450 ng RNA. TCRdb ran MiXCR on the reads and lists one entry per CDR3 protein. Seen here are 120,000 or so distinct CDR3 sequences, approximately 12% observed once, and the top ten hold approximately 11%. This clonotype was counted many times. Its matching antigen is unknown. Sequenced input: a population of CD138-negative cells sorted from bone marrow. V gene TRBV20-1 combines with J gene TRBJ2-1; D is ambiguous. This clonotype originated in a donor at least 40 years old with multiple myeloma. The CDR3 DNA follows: TGCAGTGCTAGCGACAATGAGCAGTTCTTC. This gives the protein CSASDNEQFF.